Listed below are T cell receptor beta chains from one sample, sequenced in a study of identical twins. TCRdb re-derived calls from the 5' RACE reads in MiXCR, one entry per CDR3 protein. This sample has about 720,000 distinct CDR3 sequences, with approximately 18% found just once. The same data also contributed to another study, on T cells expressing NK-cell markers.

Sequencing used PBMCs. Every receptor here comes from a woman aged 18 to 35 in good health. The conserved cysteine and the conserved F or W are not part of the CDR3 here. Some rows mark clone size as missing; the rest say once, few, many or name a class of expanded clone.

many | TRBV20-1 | SARDPTGELF
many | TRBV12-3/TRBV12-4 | ASRSTVAYEQY
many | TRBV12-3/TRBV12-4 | ASSNTGSTEAF
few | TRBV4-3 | ASSHGLAGLDEQF
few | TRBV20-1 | SARGVQGNGSEQY
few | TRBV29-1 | SVSYGIYEQY
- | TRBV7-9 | ASSFSPHYNEQF
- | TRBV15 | ATSTTQTSDEQF
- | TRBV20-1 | SASGTSDPLDEQY
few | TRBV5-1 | ASSLDVGFEQY
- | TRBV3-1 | ASSPTSGGKREQF
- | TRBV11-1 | ASSLASSGFVHRGYT
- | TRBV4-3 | ASSQGLAGAPRYEQY
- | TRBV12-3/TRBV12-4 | SSSSDSTNEQF
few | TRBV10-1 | ANGIEAGCKNIQY
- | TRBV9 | ASSVEMDNEQF
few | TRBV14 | ASSQLGMGRETQY
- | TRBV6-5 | ASSYSVGGWETQY
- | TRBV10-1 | ASSDWQIQETQY
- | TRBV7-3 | ASSLLYNNEQF
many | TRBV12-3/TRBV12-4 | ASSRQGSTDTQY
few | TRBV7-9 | ASSLARAGKHEQY
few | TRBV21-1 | ASSRGRRNQPQH
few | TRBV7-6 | ASSLRGGTGMGQQY